This T cell receptor beta chain was sequenced during a study of blood T cell repertoires in COVID-19. Study-level background: The United States, Italy and Spain supplied acute and convalescent COVID-19 samples. T cells, B-cell-depleted T cells, or PBMCs provided the cDNA or gDNA that served as material.

The CDR3 totals 15 residues. Germline CDR1 is MNHEY and CDR2 is SVGAGI. V lost 2 bases to trimming and J lost 5 bases; unmatched junction nucleotides: 8. Per the authors' pipeline: For nucleated cells, counts were estimated from reference gene primer amplification. The table came from immunoSEQ multiplex PCR; TCRdb's copy has only in-frame clones and leaves some out. For V, J and clone size, that table is used; D and trimming come from the DNA. Here the sample spans about 240,000 clones, under 85% being singletons. The chain carries TRBV6-5 and TRBJ1-1; 7 nucleotides match TRBD1. The receptor was isolated from a human donor in a cohort sampled during active COVID-19. Sequences were obtained from peripheral blood. The CDR3 is CASSYPTGQRTEAFF. The CDR3 DNA sequence: TGTGCCAGCAGTTACCCGACAGGGCAGAGGACTGAAGCTTTCTTT.